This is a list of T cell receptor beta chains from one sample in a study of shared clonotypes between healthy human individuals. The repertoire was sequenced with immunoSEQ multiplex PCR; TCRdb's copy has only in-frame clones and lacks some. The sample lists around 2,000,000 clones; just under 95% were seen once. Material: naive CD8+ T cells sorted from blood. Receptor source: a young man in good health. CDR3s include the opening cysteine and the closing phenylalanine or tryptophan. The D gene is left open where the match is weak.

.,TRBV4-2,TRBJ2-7,CASSQDRGSYEQYF
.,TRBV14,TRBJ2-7,CASSQRSFRDSAYEQYF
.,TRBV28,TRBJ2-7,CASSYPDRSHSYEQYF
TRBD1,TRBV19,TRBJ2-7,CASSPAGGYEQYF
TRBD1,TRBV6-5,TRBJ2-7,CASSLRGTGGEYEQYF
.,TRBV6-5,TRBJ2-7,CASSYSMQPPTYEQYF
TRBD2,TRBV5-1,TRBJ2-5,CASSLDLAGDPETQYF
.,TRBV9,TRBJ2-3,CASSEGGSSTDTQYF
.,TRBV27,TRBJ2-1,CASSFGGDNEQFF
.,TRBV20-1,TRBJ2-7,CSATGPHEQYF
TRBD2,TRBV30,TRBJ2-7,CAWTAGTNYEQYF
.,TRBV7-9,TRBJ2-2,CASSPTVSNTGELFF
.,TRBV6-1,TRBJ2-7,CARGSHAAYEQYF
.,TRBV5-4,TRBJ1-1,CASSLGLFEAFF
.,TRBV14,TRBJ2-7,CASSQDYNTYEQYF
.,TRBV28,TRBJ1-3,CASSSPGNTIYF
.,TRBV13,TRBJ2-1,CASSLGSRVLHEQFF
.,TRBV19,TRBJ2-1,CASTPRQYYNEQFF
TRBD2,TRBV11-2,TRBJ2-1,CASSLVAGGSYNEQFF
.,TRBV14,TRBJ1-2,CASSQDEKGVPYGYTF
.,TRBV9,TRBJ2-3,CASSPLRADTQYF
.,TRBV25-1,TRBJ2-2,CASSGQTTGELFF
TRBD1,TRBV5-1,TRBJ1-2,CASSLAGTGGYTF
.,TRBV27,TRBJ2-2,CASTTLGYTGELFF
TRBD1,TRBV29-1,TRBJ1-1,CSGDRGLRGAFF
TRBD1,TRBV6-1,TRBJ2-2,CASSEYRGLSLPTGELFF
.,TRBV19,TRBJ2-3,CASSTVPGTDTQYF
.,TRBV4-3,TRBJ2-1,CASSHSLGDNEQFF
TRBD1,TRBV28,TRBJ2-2,CASSLTGGTGELFF
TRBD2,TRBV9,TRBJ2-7,CASSVALAAYEQYF
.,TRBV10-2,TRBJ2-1,CASGGLHNEQFF
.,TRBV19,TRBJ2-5,CASSMLPQETQYF
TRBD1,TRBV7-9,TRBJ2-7,CASSHGTEEQYF
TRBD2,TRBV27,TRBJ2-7,CASSPGTRGREQYF
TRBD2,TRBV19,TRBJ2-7,CASSMGTTGLAGDEQYF
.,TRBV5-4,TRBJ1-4,CASSEADRNEKLFF
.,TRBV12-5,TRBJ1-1,CASGLDVKGPEGLEAFF